This T cell receptor (beta chain) comes out of a study of T cell changes during pregnancy in multiple sclerosis. Method: immunoSEQ multiplex PCR; TCRdb's copy keeps in-frame clones and lacks some. The sample records tens of thousands of clones, approximately 91% being singletons. Germline lookup yields CDR1 SGHVS and CDR2 FQNEAQ. V lost 1 base and J lost 5, with 17 bases in between. This CDR3 is 16 amino acids long. This TCR was recovered from a female donor in good health, serving as a control in a pregnancy study. Some clones in this sample may be carry-over from other donors' samples. The chain joins TRBV7-8 to TRBJ2-5; D is perhaps TRBD2 (6 bases). This specimen consisted of PBMCs, obtained in the first trimester of pregnancy. In nucleotides, the CDR3 is TGTGCCAGCAGCTTAGGTTATAGCGGTGGCGGGGAGACCCAGTACTTC. As protein: CASSLGYSGGGETQYF.